The TCR beta chain described here comes from a study of blood T cell repertoires in COVID-19. Study details: Whether acute or convalescent, the COVID-19 samples came from the United States, Italy and Spain.

In the study's own analysis: Counts of nucleated cells, estimated from reference gene primer amplification, were obtained. The method was immunoSEQ multiplex PCR; TCRdb's version includes in-frame clones alone and lacks a portion of them. D and trimming come from the DNA, and the V and J calls and clone size come from that table. The sample holds some 100,000 clones, under 90% seen once. The CDR3 consists of 14 residues. Trimming removed 6 bases from V and 3 bases from J; junction bases left unmatched: 6. Germline CDR1 reads WNHNN; CDR2 reads SYGVQD (reference sequence). The origin of this receptor is a woman between 50 and 59 years old with acute or convalescent COVID-19. The rearrangement links TRBV10-1 to TRBJ2-7, with 9 bases matching TRBD2. The sequenced sample was peripheral blood. In nucleotides, the CDR3 is TGCGCCAGCAGCGCCAGCGGGGGGCTCTACGAGCAGTACTTC. It codes for CASSASGGLYEQYF.